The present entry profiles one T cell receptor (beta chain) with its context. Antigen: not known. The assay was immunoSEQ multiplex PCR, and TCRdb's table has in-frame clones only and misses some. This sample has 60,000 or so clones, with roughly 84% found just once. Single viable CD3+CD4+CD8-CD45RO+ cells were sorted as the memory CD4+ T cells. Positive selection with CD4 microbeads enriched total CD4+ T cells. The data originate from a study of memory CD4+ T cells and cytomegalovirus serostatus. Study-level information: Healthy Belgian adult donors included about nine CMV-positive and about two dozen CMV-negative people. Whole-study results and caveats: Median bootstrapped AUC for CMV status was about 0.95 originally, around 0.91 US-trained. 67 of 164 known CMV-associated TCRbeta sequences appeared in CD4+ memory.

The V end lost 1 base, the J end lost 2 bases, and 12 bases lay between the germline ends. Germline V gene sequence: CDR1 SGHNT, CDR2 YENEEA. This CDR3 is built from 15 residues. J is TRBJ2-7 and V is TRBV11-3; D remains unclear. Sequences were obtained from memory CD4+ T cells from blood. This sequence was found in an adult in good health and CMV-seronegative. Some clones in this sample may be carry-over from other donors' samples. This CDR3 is CASSLGSRVPYEQYF. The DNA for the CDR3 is TGTGCCAGCAGCTTAGGAAGTCGGGTTCCCTACGAGCAGTACTTC.